This entry is about one TCR beta chain. The data were obtained in a study of CD8 T cells in Susac syndrome. CDR3 length: 15 amino acids. The ends lost 2 bases at V and 6 bases at J; junction bases unmatched: 10. The germline CDR1 and CDR2 sequences are DFQATT and SNEGSKA (reference sequence). The RNA, about 0.5 to 1 ug, was put through reverse transcription using random hexamers. Across 54 Vbeta and 13 Jbeta, immunoSEQ multiplex PCR amplified TCR beta CDR3. TCRdb re-called the immunoSEQ multiplex PCR reads with MiXCR, one entry per CDR3 protein. This repertoire shows about 150,000 distinct CDR3 sequences, around 96% found once; its top ten account for just over 0.2%.

Sequencing was carried out using CD8+ T cells from PBMCs. The chain links TRBV20-1 to TRBJ1-1, with TRBD1 matching 9 bases. This TCR came from a human donor with multiple sclerosis. The CDR3 region is CSARSRTGTGSEAFF. The DNA of the CDR3 is TGCAGTGCTAGATCCCGGACCGGGACAGGGTCTGAAGCTTTCTTT.